The 32 T cell receptor beta chains listed next were all sequenced from one sample in a study of molecular identifiers for immune sequencing clone quantification. TCRdb ran MiXCR on the PCR reads and lists one entry per CDR3 protein. The profile covers approximately 630,000 distinct CDR3 sequences, with 25% appearing a single time and about 0.84% taken by the ten largest. The specimen was naive CD8+ T cells from blood, with Jurkat cell RNA spiked in. Documented subset: FACS-sorted CD8+CD4-CCR7+CD45RA+ naive T cells. The receptors were gathered from a human donor in good health. Some libraries in this study had Jurkat cell RNA spiked in.

The rearrangement uses TRBV30 and TRBJ1-1, with 7 positions matching TRBD1. V lost 3 bases to trimming and J lost 8 bases; unmatched junction nucleotides: 3. The CDR3 contains 11 residues. Looked up from germline, CDR1 is GTSNPN and CDR2 is SVGIG (reference sequence). The CDR3 protein is CAWRLTGEAFF. In DNA, the CDR3 is TGTGCCTGGAGGTTGACAGGGGAAGCTTTCTTT.

The chain carries TRBV10-3 and TRBJ2-5; D ambiguous. The V and J ends lost 3 bases and 5 bases respectively, with 10 bases between them. The CDR3 runs to 13 residues. Germline V gene lookup returns CDR1 ENHRY and CDR2 SYGVKD. This chain's CDR3 is CAISETLEETQYF. CDR3 nucleotide sequence: TGTGCCATCAGTGAAACCCTTGAGGAGACCCAGTACTTC.

This chain links TRBV7-8 with TRBJ2-1, with 9 bases matching TRBD1. Per germline, CDR1 SGHVS and CDR2 FQNEAQ. CDR3 length: 16 amino acids. Trimming took 1 base from V and 4 from J; bases not matched to a gene: 5. CDR3 DNA: TGTGCCAGCAGCTTAGGACAGGGGGTAAATTACAATGAGCAGTTCTTC. Protein: CASSLGQGVNYNEQFF.

This clonotype has ten or more counts. The CDR3 DNA sequence: TGTGCCAGCAGTGAAGATATAGCACGTTATAGCAATCAGCCCCAGCATTTT. This gives the protein CASSEDIARYSNQPQHF. The chain employs TRBV6-1 and TRBJ1-5; no definite D call. Per germline, CDR1 MNHNS and CDR2 SASEGT. This CDR3 region has 17 residues. Trimming removed 1 base at V and 0 bases at J, with 13 bases between.

The rearrangement links TRBV28 to TRBJ1-5; 7 nucleotides agree with TRBD1. V lost 4 bases, J lost 1 base, and 4 bases stayed unmatched. The germline V gene encodes CDR1 MDHEN and CDR2 SYDVKM. The CDR3 runs to 15 residues. In DNA form, the CDR3 reads TGTGCCAGCAGTTACACGACAGGGAGCAATCAGCCCCAGCATTTT. It specifies CASSYTTGSNQPQHF. The complete variable domain, with remaining parts taken from reference TRBV28 and TRBJ1-5, reads DVKVTQSSRYLVKRTGEKVFLECVQDMDHENMFWYRQDPGLGLRLIYFSYDVKMKEKGDIPEGYSVSREKKERFSLILESASTNQTSMYLCASSYTTGSNQPQHFGDGTRLSIL.

Regarding this clonotype: At one end, the junction sequence differs from germline, possibly due to a read error. CDR3 sequence: CASSLPGTGTYEQYF. The CDR3 DNA reads as TGTGCCAGCAGCTTACCCGGGACAGGGACCTACGAGCAGTACTTC. The chain recombines TRBV5-3 with TRBJ2-7; 9 bases line up with TRBD1. TRBV5-3 is noted as an ORF with a role that remains uncertain. The CDR3 consists of 15 residues.

This clonotype came up many times. This sequence joins TRBV12-3 or TRBV12-4 and TRBJ2-3, with 14 bases that match TRBD2. The CDR3 is 16 amino acids. Losses at the gene ends were 3 bases for V and 4 bases for J; bases not matched to a gene: 3. DNA for the CDR3: TGTGCCAGCAGTTTGACTAGCGGGAGGGGGTCAGATACGCAGTATTTT. Translation gives CASSLTSGRGSDTQYF.

There are a few counts of this clonotype. This rearrangement joins TRBV12-3 or TRBV12-4 to TRBJ2-7; D unclear. The CDR3 is 12 residues long. V was shortened by 5 bases and J by 6 bases, with 11 bases between the two germline ends. The CDR3 nucleotides read TGTGCCAGCAGTAGTCGATCGCGCGAGCAGTACTTC. This encodes CASSSRSREQYF.

A single count supports this clonotype. The DNA is left out, because the CDR3 cannot be placed on it with certainty; the CDR3 is given as TCRdb lists it. The V and J genes are TRBV7-2 and TRBJ1-4; the table's D call of TRBD1 was not tested on the DNA. The CDR3 region is 17 residues in length, termini included. Germline CDR1 and CDR2: SGHTA and FQGNSA. The CDR3 region is CASSLWGQGASSEKLLF.

Turning to this clonotype: Germline and junction disagree at one end, which may indicate a read error. This sequence joins TRBV10-2 and TRBJ2-3; TRBD2 matches 8 bases. This CDR3 is 19 amino acids long. The germline V gene has CDR1 WSHSY and CDR2 SAAADI. The CDR3 loop is CASSEKVVALAGVTGTQYF. CDR3 DNA: TGCGCCAGCAGTGAGAAAGTGGTGGCGCTAGCGGGCGTCACAGGTACGCAGTATTTT.

Comments on this clonotype: Mismatch with germline at one junction end may stem from a read error. The chain recombines TRBV6-2 or TRBV6-3 with TRBJ1-1; D perhaps matches TRBD1 (6 bases). The CDR3 is 14 residues long. Germline V gene lookup returns CDR1 MNHEY and CDR2 SVGEGT. CDR3: CASSGGLANTEASF. DNA of the CDR3: TGTGCCAGCAGCGGGGGGCTGGCGAACACTGAAGCTTCCTTT.

This clonotype has a handful of counts. This rearrangement joins TRBV4-1 to TRBJ1-2; D gene uncertain. V dropped 1 base and J dropped 2 bases, with 11 bases sitting between them. The CDR3 contains 15 residues. Germline CDR1 MGHRA, CDR2 YSYEKL. CDR3 sequence reads: CASSQGRDRNYGYTF. CDR3 DNA sequence: TGCGCCAGCAGCCAAGGTCGGGATCGGAACTATGGCTACACCTTC.

Regarding this clonotype: Just one base apart from a much larger clone, this may be a read error. The V gene is TRBV7-9, the J gene TRBJ2-7; no clear D gene. Per germline, CDR1 SEHNR and CDR2 FQNEAQ (reference sequence). This CDR3 has 12 amino acids. V was cut by 4 bases and J by 5 bases, with 9 bases left in between. This CDR3 reads CASSSGVDEQYF. The CDR3 DNA sequence: TGTGCCAGCAGCTCGGGTGTCGACGAGCAGTACTTC.

This clonotype was seen ten or more times. V and J are TRBV19 and TRBJ2-7, with a tentative D call TRBD2 (5 bases). CDR1 and CDR2 from the germline V gene are LNHDA and SQIVND (reference sequence). The germline V and J ends were trimmed by 1 base and 1 base, with 11 bases remaining between them. CDR3 length: 15 residues. CDR3 sequence reads: CASSIGTGRSYEQYF. The CDR3 DNA reads TGTGCCAGTAGTATAGGGACGGGAAGGTCCTACGAGCAGTACTTC. The full variable domain, its missing parts supplied by reference TRBV19 and TRBJ2-7, is DGGITQSPKYLFRKEGQNVTLSCEQNLNHDAMYWYRQDPGQGLRLIYYSQIVNDFQKGDIAEGYSVSREKKESFPLTVTSAQKNPTAFYLCASSIGTGRSYEQYFGPGTRLTVT.

As to this clonotype: A much larger clone differs by one base, so this may be a read error. The chain carries TRBV12-3 or TRBV12-4 and TRBJ2-3, with 11 nucleotides matching TRBD2. The CDR3 consists of 15 residues. V was clipped by 8 bases and J by 1 base; unmatched bases: 5. The chain's CDR3 is CASGWGLAGTDTQYF. Written as DNA, the CDR3 is TGTGCCAGCGGTTGGGGACTAGCGGGCACAGATACGCAGTATTTT.

This clonotype occurred many times. The V and J genes are TRBV12-3 or TRBV12-4 and TRBJ2-5; 7 bases map to TRBD2. V was pared by 3 bases and J by 1 base, with 2 bases of the junction left unmatched. The CDR3 has 14 amino acids. The CDR3 DNA follows: TGTGCCAGCAGTTTGGCGGGAGCCCAAGAGACCCAGTACTTC. This codes for CASSLAGAQETQYF.

A few counts support this clonotype. The chain links TRBV9 to TRBJ2-7; 10 nucleotides line up with TRBD2. The CDR3 spans 16 residues. J gave up 3 bases and V 4 bases, and 10 bases lay outside the gene matches. Germline CDR1 reads SGDLS; CDR2 reads YYNGEE. In DNA, the CDR3 is TGTGCCAGCAGCTCGACCGGGACTAGCGTTTTCTACGAGCAGTACTTC. Translated, it gives CASSSTGTSVFYEQYF.

The rearrangement uses TRBV12-3 or TRBV12-4 and TRBJ2-2, with 7 bases matching TRBD1. The CDR3 consists of 17 residues. J was trimmed by 1 base and V by 6 bases; bases with no gene match: 11. The CDR3 protein is CASSFGPGTVNTGELFF. The CDR3 DNA follows: TGTGCCAGCAGCTTCGGGCCTGGGACAGTGAACACCGGGGAGCTGTTTTTT.

Ten or more counts support this clonotype. The chain employs TRBV29-1 and TRBJ2-7; D call uncertain. The ends were cut back, 3 bases at V and 4 bases at J, with 13 bases in the middle. Per germline, CDR1 SQVTM and CDR2 ANQGSEA. CDR3 length: 13 amino acids. In DNA, the CDR3 is TGCAGCGTTGAGTTGGTGGGTACGTACGAGCAGTACTTC. It encodes CSVELVGTYEQYF.

This sequence joins TRBV7-8 and TRBJ2-2; 9 bases are shared with TRBD1. The CDR3 is 19 amino acids. Germline trimming cut 4 bases from V and 1 base from J; bases unmatched to any gene: 13. CDR1 SGHVS and CDR2 FQNEAQ come from the germline V gene. CDR3 loop: CASSSQYRGRFLNTGELFF. For the CDR3, the DNA is TGTGCCAGCAGCTCACAATACAGGGGGCGATTTCTGAACACCGGGGAGCTGTTTTTT.

A word on this clonotype: One base away lies a much larger clone, so this may be a sequencing read error. The DNA of the CDR3 is TGCAGCGTGGAACAGGGGGCTAGAAACACCATATATTTT. Its translation is CSVEQGARNTIYF. The V and J genes are TRBV29-1 and TRBJ1-3; TRBD1 matches 9 bases. The germline gives CDR1 SQVTM, CDR2 ANQGSEA. This CDR3 contains 13 residues. The ends lost 6 bases at V and 5 bases at J; junction bases unmatched: 5.

This clonotype was found a few times. This chain joins TRBV7-9 and TRBJ1-2; D is uncertain. The V end lost 1 base, the J end lost 6 bases, and 9 bases lay between the germline ends. In germline, CDR1 is SEHNR, CDR2 FQNEAQ (reference sequence). The CDR3 length is 13 residues. The CDR3: CASSLGVLDGYTF. In DNA form, the CDR3 reads TGTGCCAGCAGCTTAGGGGTATTGGATGGCTACACCTTC.

As to this clonotype: The CDR3 does not end in the conserved phenylalanine or tryptophan, so this is likely a read error. The chain joins TRBV7-6 to TRBJ1-1; 7 bases are a match to TRBD1. The CDR3 consists of 15 residues. CDR1 SGHVS and CDR2 FNYEAQ come from the germline V gene. DNA of the CDR3: TGTGCCAGCAGCCCAGAAGGGGGCTTGAACACTGACGCTTTCTAT. Residues: CASSPEGGLNTDAFY.

The genes are TRBV5-6 and TRBJ2-2; a possible D gene is TRBD1 (5 bases). The CDR3 extends over 15 amino acids. Germline CDR1 reads SGHDT; CDR2 reads YYEEEE. The germline V and J ends were trimmed by 4 bases and 3 bases, with 13 bases remaining between them. The CDR3 bases are TGTGCCAGCAGCCTTTTGGACAACTACACCGGGGAGCTGTTTTTT. Its translation: CASSLLDNYTGELFF.

The chain recombines TRBV27 with TRBJ2-7; tentatively, D is TRBD1 (5 bases). CDR3 length: 13 amino acids. The V end was cut by 6 bases, the J end by 7 bases, with 16 bases between. Germline CDR1 and CDR2: MNHEY and SMNVEV (reference sequence). The CDR3 coding sequence is TGTGCCAGCAGCCATGGACATTTTTTGGAGCAGTACTTC. Its translation is CASSHGHFLEQYF.

This clonotype was recorded a few times. The V gene is TRBV7-9, the J gene TRBJ2-7; either TRBD1 or TRBD2 may supply D (5 bases each). CDR1 SEHNR and CDR2 FQNEAQ come from the germline V gene (reference sequence). This CDR3 is 14 amino acids long. The V gene lost 5 bases and the J gene lost 3 bases, with 14 bases spanning the gap. The CDR3 region is CASSHPRDLYEQYF. The CDR3 region has the DNA TGTGCCAGCAGCCACCCCAGGGACCTCTACGAGCAGTACTTC.

In the case of this clonotype: This sequence may be a read error, since a much larger clone differs from it by one base. The V gene is TRBV29-1, the J gene TRBJ1-1; D call uncertain. Trimming shortened V by 4 bases and J by 5 bases, and 8 bases separated the two germline ends. The CDR3 loop spans 11 amino acids. Germline V gene data show CDR1 as SQVTM and CDR2 as ANQGSEA. The CDR3 nucleotides are TGCAGCGTTGTGTATGCTACTGAAGCTTTCTTT. Its translation is CSVVYATEAFF. Supplemented by reference TRBV29-1 and TRBJ1-1, the full variable domain reads SAVISQKPSRDICQRGTSLTIQCQVDSQVTMMFWYRQQPGQSLTLIATANQGSEATYESGFVIDKFPISRPNLTFSTLTVSNMSPEDSSIYLCSVVYATEAFFGQGTRLTVV.

This clonotype was seen a handful of times. The CDR3 reads CAWSTNSLPYNSPLHF. The CDR3 nucleotides are TGTGCCTGGAGTACGAACTCATTACCCTATAATTCACCCCTCCACTTT. The V call is TRBV30, the J call TRBJ1-6, with D unresolved. V lost 2 bases to trimming and J lost 2 bases, with 13 bases between them. Germline lookup yields CDR1 GTSNPN and CDR2 SVGIG (reference sequence). The CDR3 has 16 amino acids.

The chain is built from TRBV20-1 and TRBJ2-3, with D perhaps matching TRBD2 (6 bases). The CDR3 length is 12 residues. V was pared by 5 bases and J by 6 bases, with 12 bases between. Per the germline V gene, CDR1 is DFQATT and CDR2 is SNEGSKA (reference sequence). This CDR3 is CSAPTLADTQYF. DNA of the CDR3: TGCAGTGCTCCGACTCTAGCGGATACGCAGTATTTT.

This clonotype has more than one count but fewer than ten. The chain is built from TRBV5-1 and TRBJ2-1, with TRBD2 matching over 13 bases. Germline CDR1 and CDR2: SGHRS and YFSETQ. This CDR3 has 18 residues. After removal of 5 bases from V and 0 bases from J, the junction contained 8 bases not matched to a gene. The CDR3, as DNA: TGCGCCAGCAGTACGGGACTAGCGGGGCCTAGCTCCTACAATGAGCAGTTCTTC. Encoded protein: CASSTGLAGPSSYNEQFF.

This clonotype was seen repeatedly, ten times or more. The chain links TRBV29-1 to TRBJ1-1; no reliable D call. The CDR3 has 12 amino acids. The V end was cut by 2 bases, the J end by 0 bases, with 4 bases between. Germline V lookup: CDR1 SQVTM, CDR2 ANQGSEA. CDR3 nucleotides: TGCAGCGTTGAAACCATGAACACTGAAGCTTTCTTT. Translated: CSVETMNTEAFF.

This clonotype has a count of ten or more. The rearrangement joins TRBV7-2 to TRBJ1-1; D is uncertain. The CDR3 is made up of 17 amino acids. V was shortened by 5 bases and J by 1 base, with 20 bases between the two germline ends. The germline V gene encodes CDR1 SGHTA and CDR2 FQGNSA. The chain's CDR3 is CASSANFWTNKNTEAFF. The CDR3, as DNA: TGTGCCAGCAGCGCCAATTTCTGGACCAATAAGAACACTGAAGCTTTCTTT. The entire variable domain, with the rest obtained from reference TRBV7-2 and TRBJ1-1, is as follows: GAGVSQSPSNKVTEKGKDVELRCDPISGHTALYWYRQSLGQGLEFLIYFQGNSAPDKSGLPSDRFSAERTGGSVSTLTIQRTQQEDSAVYLCASSANFWTNKNTEAFFGQGTRLTVV.